A selection of T cell receptor beta chains follows, all from one sample in a study of T cell responses to AZD1222 COVID-19 vaccine. Measured with immunoSEQ multiplex PCR; TCRdb has only the in-frame clones, and not every one. The table records approximately 200,000 clones, 94% of them present only once. The sample consisted of peripheral blood, taken on day 0 of AZD1222 vaccination. The receptors were sampled from an adult in good health. The CDR3 runs from the conserved cysteine through the conserved F or W. The order of the fields is clone size, J gene, D gene, V gene, CDR3 protein, CDR3 DNA. A D gene is named only where the DNA matches it firmly. Size is omitted from some rows. Given values are once, few, many or a class for expanded clones.

>.|TRBJ2-7|.|TRBV2
CASKPYEQYF
TGTGCCAGCAAGCCCTACGAGCAGTACTTC
>once|TRBJ1-2|.|TRBV29-1
CSVDRPRKGYTF
TGCAGCGTTGACAGGCCCCGTAAGGGCTACACCTTC
>.|TRBJ1-1|.|TRBV9
CASSYWSDMNTEAFF
TGTGCCAGCAGCTACTGGTCGGATATGAACACTGAAGCTTTCTTT
>.|TRBJ1-1|TRBD1|TRBV27
CASSLSGQANTEAFF
TGTGCCAGCAGTTTATCGGGACAGGCGAACACTGAAGCTTTCTTT
>.|TRBJ1-1|.|TRBV19
CASSIRGVGTEAFF
TGTGCCAGTAGTATTCGCGGGGTAGGGACTGAAGCTTTCTTT
>.|TRBJ1-1|.|TRBV7-8
CASSLHANTEAFF
TGTGCCAGCAGCTTACATGCGAACACTGAAGCTTTCTTT
>.|TRBJ2-7|.|TRBV7-8
CASSPSGSYYEQYF
TGTGCCAGCAGCCCAAGCGGGTCTTACTACGAGCAGTACTTC
>once|TRBJ2-4|TRBD1|TRBV5-1
CASSPGQAGNIQYF
TGCGCCAGCAGCCCCGGACAGGCGGGAAACATTCAGTACTTC
>.|TRBJ1-6|TRBD1|TRBV7-3
CASSLQGGAPF
TGTGCCAGCAGCCTCCAGGGGGGGGCCCCCTTT
>.|TRBJ2-7|.|TRBV21-1
CASSRHILAGGYEQYF
TGTGCCAGCAGCAGACACATACTAGCGGGAGGCTACGAGCAGTACTTC
>.|TRBJ2-5|.|TRBV5-5
CASTLGVGGTGETQYF
TGTGCCAGCACCTTGGGGGTGGGGGGCACCGGAGAGACCCAGTACTTC
>.|TRBJ1-6|.|TRBV15
CATSRGVGENSPLHF
TGTGCCACCAGCAGAGGCGTCGGAGAAAATTCACCCCTCCACTTT
>.|TRBJ1-6|TRBD1|TRBV28
CATTRRDRGDSPLHF
TGTGCCACCACGCGGCGGGACAGGGGTGATTCACCCCTCCACTTT
>.|TRBJ2-4|.|TRBV6-5
CASSYLGRGKNIQYF
TGTGCCAGCAGTTACCTCGGTAGGGGCAAAAACATTCAGTACTTC
>.|TRBJ2-7|TRBD2|TRBV7-3
CASSLGPGGRYEQYF
TGTGCCAGCAGCTTAGGACCGGGAGGGAGGTACGAGCAGTACTTC
>.|TRBJ2-3|.|TRBV6-1
CASSEAHSTVRRADTQYF
TGTGCCAGCAGTGAAGCGCATTCGACCGTTCGCCGCGCAGATACGCAGTATTTT
>.|TRBJ2-5|.|TRBV7-9
CASSLEVGWETQYF
TGTGCCAGCAGCTTAGAGGTGGGGTGGGAGACCCAGTACTTC
>.|TRBJ2-1|TRBD2|TRBV6-5
CASSLTSGSYNEQFF
TGTGCCAGTTCGTTGACTAGCGGGAGTTACAATGAGCAGTTCTTC
>.|TRBJ2-3|.|TRBV2
CASSEALRGTDTQYF
TGTGCCAGCAGTGAAGCTCTCAGGGGCACAGATACGCAGTATTTT
>once|TRBJ2-7|.|TRBV11-1
CASSSSGIQRHEQYF
TGTGCCAGCAGCTCCTCCGGGATACAGCGCCACGAGCAGTACTTC
>.|TRBJ2-7|.|TRBV18
CASSPSPVIYEQYF
TGTGCCAGCTCACCATCCCCAGTAATCTACGAGCAGTACTTC
>.|TRBJ2-1|TRBD2|TRBV15
CATSRELAGGPTEQFF
TGTGCCACCAGCAGAGAATTAGCGGGAGGGCCAACGGAGCAGTTCTTC
>.|TRBJ1-1|TRBD1|TRBV5-4
CASSPDRDLSNTEAFF
TGTGCCAGCAGCCCGGACAGGGATCTATCGAACACTGAAGCTTTCTTT
>once|TRBJ2-3|.|TRBV7-2
CASSLDGSSTDTQYF
TGTGCCAGCAGCTTAGACGGGAGCAGCACAGATACGCAGTATTTT
>.|TRBJ2-1|.|TRBV10-3
CAIRTETYNEQFF
TGTGCCATCAGGACAGAAACCTACAATGAGCAGTTCTTC
>.|TRBJ1-5|.|TRBV30
CAWTPPGSNQPQHF
TGTGCCTGGACTCCCCCAGGGAGCAATCAGCCCCAGCATTTT
>.|TRBJ2-1|TRBD2|TRBV19
CASSITTSGNNEQFF
TGTGCCAGTAGTATAACAACTAGCGGAAACAATGAGCAGTTCTTC
>.|TRBJ1-5|.|TRBV24-1
CATSGGAFSQPQHF
TGTGCCACCAGTGGGGGTGCTTTTAGTCAGCCCCAGCATTTT
>.|TRBJ1-1|.|TRBV15
CATSRDSQGQVAFF
TGTGCCACCAGCAGAGATAGCCAGGGGCAGGTAGCTTTCTTT
>.|TRBJ2-7|.|TRBV27
CASSYSLGLNYEQYF
TGTGCCAGCAGTTACTCTTTAGGACTTAACTACGAGCAGTACTTC
>.|TRBJ1-2|.|TRBV27
CASSRDRNYGYTF
TGTGCCAGCAGTCGAGACAGAAACTATGGCTACACCTTC
>.|TRBJ1-2|TRBD1|TRBV6-5
CASSRDRERYTF
TGTGCCAGCAGTAGGGACAGGGAGCGGTACACCTTC
>.|TRBJ1-1|.|TRBV6-2/TRBV6-3
CASRLRVTEAFF
TGTGCCAGCCGTTTAAGGGTCACTGAAGCTTTCTTT
>.|TRBJ2-3|.|TRBV28
CASSPGPHTDTQYF
TGTGCCAGCAGCCCCGGGCCCCACACAGATACGCAGTATTTT
>.|TRBJ1-2|.|TRBV19
CASSMAGEGNYGYTF
TGTGCCAGTAGTATGGCCGGGGAGGGAAACTATGGCTACACCTTC
>few|TRBJ2-7|.|TRBV27
CASSLGSSPREQYF
TGTGCCAGCAGTTTAGGCAGCAGCCCCCGCGAGCAGTACTTC
>.|TRBJ2-2|.|TRBV4-3
CASSQDWSLGELFF
TGCGCCAGCAGCCAAGATTGGAGTCTCGGGGAGCTGTTTTTT
>.|TRBJ2-3|TRBD2|TRBV27
CASRPFGLAGPSQYF
TGTGCCAGCAGACCGTTTGGACTAGCGGGCCCTAGTCAGTATTTT
>.|TRBJ2-3|.|TRBV7-2
CASSLARATDTQYF
TGTGCCAGCAGCTTAGCCCGGGCCACAGATACGCAGTATTTT
>.|TRBJ2-7|.|TRBV5-1
CASSREWGEQYF
TGCGCCAGCTCACGAGAATGGGGCGAGCAGTACTTC
>once|TRBJ2-3|.|TRBV30
CAWSVSRVTDTQYF
TGTGCCTGGAGTGTATCGAGGGTCACAGATACGCAGTATTTT
>.|TRBJ2-7|.|TRBV27
CASSNSGTTSWGEQYF
TGTGCCAGCAGTAACTCGGGGACAACGTCCTGGGGCGAGCAGTACTTC
>.|TRBJ1-2|.|TRBV4-1
CASSQENRLYGYTF
TGCGCCAGCAGCCAAGAGAACAGGCTCTATGGCTACACCTTC
>.|TRBJ2-7|.|TRBV5-1
CASSPEGTVNSYEQYF
TGCGCCAGCAGCCCGGAGGGGACAGTTAACTCCTACGAGCAGTACTTC
>.|TRBJ2-5|TRBD2|TRBV4-2
CASSPLSGSGETQYF
TGTGCCAGCAGCCCGTTGAGCGGGAGCGGGGAGACCCAGTACTTC
>once|TRBJ2-7|TRBD1|TRBV5-4
CASSEGQGAYYEQYF
TGTGCCAGCAGCGAGGGACAGGGGGCTTACTACGAGCAGTACTTC
>.|TRBJ2-1|.|TRBV2
CASSEKSRNEQFF
TGTGCCAGCAGTGAAAAGTCCCGAAATGAGCAGTTCTTC
>once|TRBJ2-3|.|TRBV28
CASSWGADTQYF
TGTGCCAGCAGTTGGGGGGCCGATACGCAGTATTTT
>once|TRBJ2-1|.|TRBV7-9
CASSSRGFSYNEQFF
TGTGCCAGCAGCTCTCGGGGATTCTCCTACAATGAGCAGTTCTTC
>.|TRBJ2-3|TRBD2|TRBV9
CASTSGRTDTQYF
TGTGCCAGCACTAGCGGGAGGACAGATACGCAGTATTTT
>few|TRBJ2-5|TRBD2|TRBV5-5
CASSLEGLAQETQYF
TGTGCCAGCAGCTTGGAGGGACTAGCGCAAGAGACCCAGTACTTC
>.|TRBJ1-2|TRBD1|TRBV30
CAWSVRDGRGPSYTF
TGTGCCTGGAGTGTGAGGGATGGCAGGGGGCCCAGCTACACCTTC
>.|TRBJ1-1|.|TRBV21-1
CASSSSLQGKKAFF
TGTGCCAGCAGCTCCTCCCTACAGGGGAAAAAAGCTTTCTTT
>.|TRBJ1-2|.|TRBV5-4
CASSFRGGAQGYTF
TGTGCCAGCAGCTTCCGAGGGGGGGCGCAGGGCTACACCTTC
>.|TRBJ2-1|TRBD2|TRBV6-2/TRBV6-3
CASSFGLVAVNEQFF
TGTGCCAGCAGTTTCGGACTAGTCGCGGTCAATGAGCAGTTCTTC
>.|TRBJ1-2|TRBD1|TRBV28
CASTESTGDYGYTF
TGTGCCAGCACCGAATCCACAGGGGACTATGGCTACACCTTC
>.|TRBJ2-1|.|TRBV24-1
CATSDPDTPAGNQQFF
TGTGCCACCAGTGACCCGGACACTCCGGCGGGAAATCAGCAGTTCTTC